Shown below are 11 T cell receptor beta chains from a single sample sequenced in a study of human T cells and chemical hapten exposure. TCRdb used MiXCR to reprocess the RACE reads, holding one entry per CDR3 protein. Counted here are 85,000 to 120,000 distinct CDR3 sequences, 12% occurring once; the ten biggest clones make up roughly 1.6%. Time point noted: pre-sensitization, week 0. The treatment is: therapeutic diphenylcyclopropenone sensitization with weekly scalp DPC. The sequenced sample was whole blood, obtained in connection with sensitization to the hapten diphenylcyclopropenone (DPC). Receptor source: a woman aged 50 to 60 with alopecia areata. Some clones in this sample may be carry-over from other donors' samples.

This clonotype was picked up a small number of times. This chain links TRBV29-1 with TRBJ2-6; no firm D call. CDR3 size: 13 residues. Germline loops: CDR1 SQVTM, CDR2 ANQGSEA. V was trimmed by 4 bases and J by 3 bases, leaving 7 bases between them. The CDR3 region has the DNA TGCAGCGTTGTGCAGGATGGGGCCAACGTCCTGACTTTC. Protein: CSVVQDGANVLTF.

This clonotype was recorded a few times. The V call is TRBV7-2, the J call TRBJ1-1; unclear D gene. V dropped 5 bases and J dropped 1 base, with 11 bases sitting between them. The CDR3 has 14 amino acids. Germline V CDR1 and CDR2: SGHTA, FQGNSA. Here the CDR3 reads CASSRNGQNTEAFF. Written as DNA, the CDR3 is TGTGCCAGCAGCCGTAATGGGCAGAACACTGAAGCTTTCTTT. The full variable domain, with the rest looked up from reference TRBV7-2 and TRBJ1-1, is GAGVSQSPSNKVTEKGKDVELRCDPISGHTALYWYRQSLGQGLEFLIYFQGNSAPDKSGLPSDRFSAERTGGSVSTLTIQRTQQEDSAVYLCASSRNGQNTEAFFGQGTRLTVV.

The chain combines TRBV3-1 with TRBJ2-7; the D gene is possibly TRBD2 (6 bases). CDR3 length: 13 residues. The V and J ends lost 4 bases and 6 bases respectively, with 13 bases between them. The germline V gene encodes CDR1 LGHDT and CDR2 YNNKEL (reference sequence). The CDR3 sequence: CASSPSRRGEQYF. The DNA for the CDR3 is TGTGCCAGCAGCCCCAGTCGGAGGGGCGAGCAGTACTTC.

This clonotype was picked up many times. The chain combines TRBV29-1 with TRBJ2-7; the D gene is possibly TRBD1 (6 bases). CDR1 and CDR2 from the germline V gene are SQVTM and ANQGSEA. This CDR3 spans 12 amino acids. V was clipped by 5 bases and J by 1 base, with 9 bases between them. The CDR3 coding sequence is TGCAGCGTTAGGACAGCATCCTACGAGCAGTACTTC. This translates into CSVRTASYEQYF.

The chain's CDR3 is CASSLTDSGNTIYF. CDR3 coding DNA: TGTGCCAGCAGCCTGACAGACTCTGGAAACACCATATATTTT. The chain joins TRBV3-1 to TRBJ1-3; D possibly corresponds to TRBD1 (5 bases). CDR1 is LGHDT and CDR2 is YNNKEL in the germline V gene (reference sequence). The CDR3 has 14 residues. V lost 4 bases, J lost 0 bases, and 7 bases lay in between.

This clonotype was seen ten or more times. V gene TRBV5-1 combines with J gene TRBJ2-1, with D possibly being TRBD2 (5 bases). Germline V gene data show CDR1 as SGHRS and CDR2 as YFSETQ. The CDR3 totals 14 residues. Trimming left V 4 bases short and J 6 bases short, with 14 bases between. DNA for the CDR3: TGCGCCAGCAGCGCTGGCCGGGAACGCAATGAGCAGTTCTTC. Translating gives CASSAGRERNEQFF.

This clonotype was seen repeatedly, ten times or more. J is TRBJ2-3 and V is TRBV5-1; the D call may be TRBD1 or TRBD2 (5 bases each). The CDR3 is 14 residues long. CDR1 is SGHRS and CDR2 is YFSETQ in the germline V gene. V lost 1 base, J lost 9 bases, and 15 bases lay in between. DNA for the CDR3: TGCGCCAGCAGCTTGTCAACTAATCGGGACACGCAGTATTTT. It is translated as CASSLSTNRDTQYF. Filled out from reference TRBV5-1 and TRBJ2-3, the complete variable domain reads KAGVTQTPRYLIKTRGQQVTLSCSPISGHRSVSWYQQTPGQGLQFLFEYFSETQRNKGNFPGRFSGRQFSNSRSEMNVSTLELGDSALYLCASSLSTNRDTQYFGPGTRLTVL.

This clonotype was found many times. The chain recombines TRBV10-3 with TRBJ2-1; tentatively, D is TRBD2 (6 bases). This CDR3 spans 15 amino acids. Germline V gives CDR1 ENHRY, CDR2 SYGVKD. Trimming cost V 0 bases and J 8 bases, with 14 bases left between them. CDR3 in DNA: TGTGCCATCAGTGAGTCGATTGGGAGGAGCCATGAGCAGTTCTTC. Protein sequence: CAISESIGRSHEQFF.

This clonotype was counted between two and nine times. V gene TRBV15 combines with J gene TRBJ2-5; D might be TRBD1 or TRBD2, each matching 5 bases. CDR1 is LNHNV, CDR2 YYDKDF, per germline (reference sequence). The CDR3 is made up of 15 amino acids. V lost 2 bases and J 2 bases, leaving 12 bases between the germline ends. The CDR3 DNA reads TGTGCCACCAGCAGACACCCCGGGGCTCAAGAGACCCAGTACTTC. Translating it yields CATSRHPGAQETQYF.

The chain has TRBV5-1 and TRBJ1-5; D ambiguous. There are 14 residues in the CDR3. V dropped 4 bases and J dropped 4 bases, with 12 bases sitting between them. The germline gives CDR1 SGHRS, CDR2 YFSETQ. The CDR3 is CASSPDGNNQPQHF. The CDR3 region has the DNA TGCGCCAGCAGCCCCGACGGTAATAATCAGCCCCAGCATTTT.

The CDR3 region has the DNA TGTGCCAGCAGCTTATACCCCGTGGGTGGGGGGGCCACAGATACGCAGTATTTT. It is translated as CASSLYPVGGGATDTQYF. The V call is TRBV7-6, the J call TRBJ2-3, with a tentative D call TRBD2 (7 bases). Trimming took off 2 bases at V and 2 bases at J, with 20 bases between the two ends. Germline V gene data show CDR1 as SGHVS and CDR2 as FNYEAQ. The CDR3 totals 18 residues.